This entry describes one T cell receptor beta chain. This entry comes from a study of CD8 T cells in Susac syndrome. The V and J ends lost 4 bases and 2 bases respectively, with 8 bases between them. This CDR3 has 13 amino acids. Germline V gene sequence: CDR1 WSHSY, CDR2 SAAADI. The RNA, about 0.45 to 1 ug, was put through reverse transcription using random hexamers. TCRdb processed the immunoSEQ multiplex PCR reads anew with MiXCR; each CDR3 protein has one entry. This sample carries 150,000 to 200,000 distinct CDR3 sequences, approximately 92% of them seen once, and the ten largest clones take approximately 0.14%.

The chain combines TRBV10-2 with TRBJ2-5; D is uncertain. Sequencing input: CD4+ T cells from PBMCs. The receptor comes from a human donor in good health. CDR3 nucleotide sequence: TGCGCCAGCAGTGGGCACAGTCAAGAGACCCAGTACTTC. It encodes CASSGHSQETQYF.